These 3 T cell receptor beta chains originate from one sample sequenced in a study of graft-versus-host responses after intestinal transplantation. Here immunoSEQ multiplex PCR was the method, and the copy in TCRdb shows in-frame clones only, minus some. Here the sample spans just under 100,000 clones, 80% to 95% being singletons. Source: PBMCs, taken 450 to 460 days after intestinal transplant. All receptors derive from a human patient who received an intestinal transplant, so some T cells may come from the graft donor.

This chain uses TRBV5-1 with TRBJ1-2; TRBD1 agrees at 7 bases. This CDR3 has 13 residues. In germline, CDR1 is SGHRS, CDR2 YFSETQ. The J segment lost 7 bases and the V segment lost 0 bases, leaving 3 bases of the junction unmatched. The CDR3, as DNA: TGCGCCAGCAGCTTGGAGGGGGCCGGTGGCTACACCTTC. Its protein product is CASSLEGAGGYTF. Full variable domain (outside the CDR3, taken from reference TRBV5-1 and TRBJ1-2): KAGVTQTPRYLIKTRGQQVTLSCSPISGHRSVSWYQQTPGQGLQFLFEYFSETQRNKGNFPGRFSGRQFSNSRSEMNVSTLELGDSALYLCASSLEGAGGYTFGSGTRLTVV.

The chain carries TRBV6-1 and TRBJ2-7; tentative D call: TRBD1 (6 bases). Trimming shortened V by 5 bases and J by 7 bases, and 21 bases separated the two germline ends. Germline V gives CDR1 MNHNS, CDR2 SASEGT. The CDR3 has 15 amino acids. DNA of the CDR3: TGTGCCAGCAGTAACCTGGACAGAACGGCCCGAGAGCAGTACTTC. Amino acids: CASSNLDRTAREQYF.

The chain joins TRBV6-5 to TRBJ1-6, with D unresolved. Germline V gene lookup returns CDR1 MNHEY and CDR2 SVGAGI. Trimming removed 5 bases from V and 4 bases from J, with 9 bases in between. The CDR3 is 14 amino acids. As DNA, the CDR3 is TGTGCCAGCAGTCCGGGTCATTATAATTCACCCCTCCACTTT. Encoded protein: CASSPGHYNSPLHF.